This TCR beta chain is from a study of tumor and adjacent non-tumor tissue in lung cancer. Across the whole study: The cohort had about 12 adenocarcinoma, 2 squamous cell and 1 small cell patients.

RNA was extracted from bulk tissue without any cell sorting. This non-tumor lung sample came from over 3 cm beyond the tumor edge. Donors were chemotherapy-naive, newly diagnosed lung cancer surgical patients in China, August–late 2014. General study findings and limits: Normal lung showed higher cumulative top 100 clone frequency than tumor.

With regard to this clonotype: Antigen specificity is unknown. Just one base apart from a much larger clone, this may be a read error.

Per the germline V gene, CDR1 is SGHAT and CDR2 is FQNNGV. This CDR3 spans 13 amino acids. A modified ARM-PCR protocol with three rounds of nested PCR amplified TCRbeta. One entry per CDR3 protein results from TCRdb running MiXCR on the multiplex PCR reads. This table has 80,000 or so distinct CDR3 sequences, approximately 78% appearing once. This chain links TRBV11-2 with TRBJ2-3; D is unresolved. Sequenced material: distant non-tumor lung tissue. This receptor was identified in a man in his fifties or sixties with non-small cell lung cancer. The chain's CDR3 is CVSSLDRADTQYF. CDR3 nucleotides: TGTGTCAGCAGCTTAGATCGGGCAGATACGCAGTATTTT.